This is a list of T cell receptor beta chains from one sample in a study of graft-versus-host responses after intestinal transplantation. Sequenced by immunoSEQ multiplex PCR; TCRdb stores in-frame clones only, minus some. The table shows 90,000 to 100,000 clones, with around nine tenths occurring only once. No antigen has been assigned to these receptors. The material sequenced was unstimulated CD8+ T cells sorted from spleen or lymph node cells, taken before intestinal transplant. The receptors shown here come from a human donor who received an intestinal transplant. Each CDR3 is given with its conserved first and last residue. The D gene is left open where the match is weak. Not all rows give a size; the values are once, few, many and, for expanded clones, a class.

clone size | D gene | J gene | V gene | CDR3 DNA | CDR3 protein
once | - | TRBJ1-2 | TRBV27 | TGTGCCAGCAGTCTAACTCAGGGTCGCCAGTATGGCTACACCTTC | CASSLTQGRQYGYTF
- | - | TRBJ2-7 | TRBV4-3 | TGCGCCAGCAGCCAAGATTGGGCCGGATTCAACTACGAGCAGTACTTC | CASSQDWAGFNYEQYF
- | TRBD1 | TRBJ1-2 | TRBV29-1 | TGCAGCGTTGAAGATAGGCGTGGGACAGTGTCGGACTATGGCTACACCTTC | CSVEDRRGTVSDYGYTF
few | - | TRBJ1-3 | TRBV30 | TGTGCCTGGAGTTCGGAGAGCTCTGGAAACACCATATATTTT | CAWSSESSGNTIYF
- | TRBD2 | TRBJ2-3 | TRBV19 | TGTGCCAGTAGTCCTCTAGCGGGTACTAGCACAGATACGCAGTATTTT | CASSPLAGTSTDTQYF
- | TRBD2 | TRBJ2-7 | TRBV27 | TGTGTCAGCAGTTTATCGGGACTAGCCTACGAGCAGTACTTC | CVSSLSGLAYEQYF
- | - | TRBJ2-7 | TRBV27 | TGTGCCAGCAGTTTATCACCCGGGACTGAGTACGAGCAGTACTTC | CASSLSPGTEYEQYF
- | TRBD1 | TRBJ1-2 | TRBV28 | TGTGCCAGCAGTCGGCCCGGGACAGGTTACTATGGCTACACCTTC | CASSRPGTGYYGYTF
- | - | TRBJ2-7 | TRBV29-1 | TGCAGCGTTGTAGAAGCGGTTACACCCTACGAGCAGTACTTC | CSVVEAVTPYEQYF
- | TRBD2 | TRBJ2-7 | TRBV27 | TGTGCCAGCAGTTTAGGGGGGGGGATTACCTACGAGCAGTACTTC | CASSLGGGITYEQYF
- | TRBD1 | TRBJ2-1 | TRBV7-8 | TGTGCCAGCAGCGCCCGGGACAGAGACAATGAGCAGTTCTTC | CASSARDRDNEQFF
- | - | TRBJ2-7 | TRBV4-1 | TGCGCCAGCAGCCAAGGCATAGCATACGAGCAGTACTTC | CASSQGIAYEQYF
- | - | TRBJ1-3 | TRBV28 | TGTGCCAGCAGCCTAGGCGCCACCTCTGGAAACACCATATATTTT | CASSLGATSGNTIYF
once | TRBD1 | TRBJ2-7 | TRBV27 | TGTGCCACCAGGGACAGTGCTTTTTACGAGCAGTACTTC | CATRDSAFYEQYF
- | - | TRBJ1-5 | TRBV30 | TGTGCCTGGAGTGAAGGGGCTGTTAGCAATCAGCCCCAGCATTTT | CAWSEGAVSNQPQHF
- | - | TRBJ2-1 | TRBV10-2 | TGCGCCAGCAGTGATTCTAGCAACCTCAACAATGAGCAGTTCTTC | CASSDSSNLNNEQFF
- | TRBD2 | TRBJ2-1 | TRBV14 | TGTGCCAGCAGCCTATATCGGGCTAGCGGTTACAATGAGCAGTTCTTC | CASSLYRASGYNEQFF
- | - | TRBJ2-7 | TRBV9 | TGTGCCAGCAGCGAGGGGGCGGGAGGCTACGAGCAGTACTTC | CASSEGAGGYEQYF
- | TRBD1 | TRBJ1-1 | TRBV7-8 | TGTGCCAGCAGCTTTCTAGGTCAAACAGGGGTCGTCACTGAAGCTTTCTTT | CASSFLGQTGVVTEAFF
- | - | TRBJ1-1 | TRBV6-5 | TGTGCCAGCAGCAAGACAGGCTTGAACACTGAAGCTTTCTTT | CASSKTGLNTEAFF
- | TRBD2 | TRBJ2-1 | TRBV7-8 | TGTGCCAGCAGGTCTACTAGCGGGGACTACAATGAGCAGTTCTTC | CASRSTSGDYNEQFF
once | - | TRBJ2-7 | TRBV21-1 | TGTGCCAGCAGCAAAGGATCTACAGGGACGAAGATATACGAGCAGTACTTC | CASSKGSTGTKIYEQYF
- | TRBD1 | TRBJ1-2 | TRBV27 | TGTGCCAGCAACAAAGGACAGGGCGGCGGCTACACCTTC | CASNKGQGGGYTF
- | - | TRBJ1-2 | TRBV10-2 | TGCGCCAGCAGACAGGGATCCACCCTCGGGGATGGCTACACCTTC | CASRQGSTLGDGYTF
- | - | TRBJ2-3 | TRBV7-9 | TGTGCCAGCAGCACCTTAGCCGGGAGCTCGAGAGATACGCAGTATTTT | CASSTLAGSSRDTQYF
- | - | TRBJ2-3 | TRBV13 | TGTGCCAGCAGCCCGAGGGGGGAGCGGGGTACAGATACGCAGTATTTT | CASSPRGERGTDTQYF
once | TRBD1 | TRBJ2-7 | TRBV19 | TGTGCCAGTAGTCCCGGGACAGGTTCCTACGAGCAGTACTTC | CASSPGTGSYEQYF
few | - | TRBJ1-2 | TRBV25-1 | TGTGCCAGCAGTGATCGGGGGAGGGGTGGCTACACCTTC | CASSDRGRGGYTF
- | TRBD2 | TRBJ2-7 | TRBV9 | TGTGCCAGCAGCCCAAGTAGCGGGGGGCTAAACGAGCAGTACTTC | CASSPSSGGLNEQYF
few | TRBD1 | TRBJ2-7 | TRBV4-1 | TGCGCCAGCAGCCAAGATTGGGGACAGGGCTACGAGCAGTACTTC | CASSQDWGQGYEQYF
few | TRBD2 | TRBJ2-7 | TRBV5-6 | TGTGCCAGCAGCTTGGTACGGGAGGCCTACGAGCAGTACTTC | CASSLVREAYEQYF
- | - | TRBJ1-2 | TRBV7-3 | TGTGCCAGCAGCTTAAGTGGAGGGGATAACCTCTATGGCTACACCTTC | CASSLSGGDNLYGYTF
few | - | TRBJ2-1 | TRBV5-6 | TGTGCCAGCAGCTTGGCCACAGGGAGTGAGCAGTTCTTC | CASSLATGSEQFF
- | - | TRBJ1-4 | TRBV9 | TGTGCCAGCAGCGTGGGGGCTGTTGAAAAAAGACTGTTTTTT | CASSVGAVEKRLFF
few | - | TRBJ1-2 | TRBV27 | TGTGCCAGCAGTTCCGGGGTATTAGATGGCTACACCTTC | CASSSGVLDGYTF
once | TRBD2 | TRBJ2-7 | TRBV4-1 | TGCGCCAGCAGCCAAGATAGCGGGAGCGGCTCCTACGAGCAGTACTTC | CASSQDSGSGSYEQYF
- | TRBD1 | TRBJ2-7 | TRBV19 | TGTGCCAGTAGTGGGACAGGGGAATACGAGCAGTACTTC | CASSGTGEYEQYF
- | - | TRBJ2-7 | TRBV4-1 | TGCGCCAGCAGCCAAGTCTTGATGGGGGGGCCCGTTCACGAGCAGTACTTC | CASSQVLMGGPVHEQYF
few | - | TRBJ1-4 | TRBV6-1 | TGTGCCAGCAGTGGACTACGGGGTCTTAATGAAAAACTGTTTTTT | CASSGLRGLNEKLFF
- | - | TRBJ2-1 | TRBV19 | TGTGCCAGTAGTATAGGTCTGGCAGGCCTGGGCGAGCAGTTCTTC | CASSIGLAGLGEQFF
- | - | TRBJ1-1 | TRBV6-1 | TGTGCCAGCAGTGAAGCGTACAGGGTGAACACTGAAGCTTTCTTT | CASSEAYRVNTEAFF
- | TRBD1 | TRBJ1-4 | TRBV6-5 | TGTGCCAGCAGTTATTTCCAGGGACAGAATGAAAAACTGTTTTTT | CASSYFQGQNEKLFF